This T cell receptor (beta chain) was found in a study of naive and memory T cell subsets. The SP2 primer and nested alpha and beta constant region primers amplified ligated cDNA in four rounds. Each CDR3 protein is one row after TCRdb ran MiXCR on the 5' RACE reads. The data show approximately 49,000 distinct CDR3 sequences, approximately 4.5% seen once. This clonotype was counted many times. TCR cDNA received a 3' ligated oligonucleotide that carried a UMI. CDR3 length: 15 amino acids. V lost 4 bases and J 7 bases, leaving 20 bases between the germline ends. Germline V lookup: CDR1 SQVTM, CDR2 ANQGSEA.

The V call is TRBV29-1, the J call TRBJ2-4, with D perhaps matching TRBD1 (6 bases). This clonotype was sampled from a female donor in good health. The CDR3 region is CSVVGAPTGPNIQYF. CDR3 in DNA: TGCAGCGTTGTGGGGGCCCCGACCGGTCCGAACATTCAGTACTTC.